The 8 T cell receptor beta chains in this list originate from one sample, sequenced in a study of T cells after posttransplantation cyclophosphamide. Produced via immunoSEQ multiplex PCR; TCRdb's table is partial and in-frame only. The data hold roughly 14,000 clones, with over 80% observed a single time. The source material was memory CD4+ T cells sorted from PBMCs. These receptors all stem from a man over 45 in good health, CMV-negative, and a related stem cell transplant donor.

The chain joins TRBV5-6 to TRBJ1-1, with unresolved D. Germline CDR1 and CDR2: SGHDT and YYEEEE. CDR3 length equals 18 residues. Trimming left V 0 bases short and J 1 base short, with 19 bases between. In nucleotides, the CDR3 is TGTGCCAGCAGCTTGGTGGAGGGAAGTGTAGGGCGGAACACTGAAGCTTTCTTT. Its protein product is CASSLVEGSVGRNTEAFF. The whole variable domain, filled in from reference TRBV5-6 and TRBJ1-1, reads DAGVTQSPTHLIKTRGQQVTLRCSPKSGHDTVSWYQQALGQGPQFIFQYYEEEERQRGNFPDRFSGHQFPNYSSELNVNALLLGDSALYLCASSLVEGSVGRNTEAFFGQGTRLTVV.

The chain is built from TRBV4-1 and TRBJ1-1; D is possibly TRBD1 (5 bases). V lost 3 bases to trimming and J lost 5 bases, with 13 bases between them. In germline, CDR1 is MGHRA, CDR2 YSYEKL. The CDR3 has 14 residues. The CDR3 bases are TGCGCCAGCAGCCAGACGGGGGGATGGACTGAAGCTTTCTTT. Translating gives CASSQTGGWTEAFF.

The chain recombines TRBV11-3 with TRBJ2-2, with 8 bases lining up with TRBD1. The junction had 7 bases not matched to a gene; V was cut back by 6 bases and J by 1 base. Per germline, CDR1 SGHNT and CDR2 YENEEA. The CDR3 is made up of 16 amino acids. CDR3 DNA sequence: TGTGCCAGCAGTCCCACAGGGGGGATGAACACCGGGGAGCTGTTTTTT. Translation: CASSPTGGMNTGELFF.

The chain combines TRBV6-1 with TRBJ2-3; a possible D gene is TRBD1 (5 bases). CDR3 length: 13 amino acids. V lost 6 bases, J lost 3 bases, and 10 bases lay in between. The germline CDR1 and CDR2 sequences are MNHNS and SASEGT. DNA for the CDR3: TGTGCCAGCAGACCTCAGGGTACAGATACGCAGTATTTT. Residues: CASRPQGTDTQYF.

This clone was counted only a few times. This chain uses TRBV6-1 with TRBJ1-1; the match to TRBD1 covers 11 bases. CDR1 is MNHNS, CDR2 SASEGT, per germline. The CDR3 spans 15 residues. V lost 7 bases to trimming and J lost 1 base; unmatched junction nucleotides: 5. CDR3 in DNA: TGTGCCAGCACCGGGACAGGGGGGCGGAACACTGAAGCTTTCTTT. It yields the protein CASTGTGGRNTEAFF.

The chain combines TRBV5-4 with TRBJ1-3, with D possibly matching TRBD1 (5 bases). Germline V gives CDR1 SGHNT, CDR2 YYREEE (reference sequence). The CDR3 consists of 16 residues. The V end was cut by 0 bases, the J end by 0 bases, with 10 bases between. The CDR3 DNA reads TGTGCCAGCAGCTTGGAGACAGCCATCTCTGGAAACACCATATATTTT. Protein: CASSLETAISGNTIYF.

The chain is built from TRBV6-5 and TRBJ2-5, with TRBD2 matching 10 bases. The V segment lost 6 bases and the J segment 5 bases; nucleotides outside the gene matches: 6. Germline V CDR1 and CDR2: MNHEY, SVGAGI. The CDR3 has 14 amino acids. CDR3 protein: CASRRTSGWETQYF. CDR3 coding DNA: TGTGCCAGCAGGAGGACTAGCGGATGGGAGACCCAGTACTTC.

The V gene is TRBV15, the J gene TRBJ1-1, with a tentative D call TRBD1 (5 bases). The ends were cut back, 5 bases at V and 1 base at J, with 14 bases in the middle. Germline V gives CDR1 LNHNV, CDR2 YYDKDF (reference sequence). The length of the CDR3 is 15 residues. CDR3 amino acids: CATSVGGRANTEAFF. The CDR3, as DNA: TGTGCCACCAGCGTTGGCGGCAGGGCGAACACTGAAGCTTTCTTT.